The 28 T cell receptor beta chains listed next were all sequenced from one sample in a study of blood T cell repertoires in COVID-19 (dated by TCRdb to about 2020). The library was produced with the immunoSEQ multiplex PCR assay. Drawn from immuneACCESS, this table holds only the in-frame rearrangements with V and J called that TCRdb kept. Clones are partly lost; checked studies trace under half to an unresolved V gene and leave the rest unexplained. The sample table holds over 60,000 clones, of which roughly 87% were seen once. The ten biggest clones cover approximately 8.9% of the sample. Specimen: peripheral blood. These TCRs come from a man older than 75 with acute or convalescent COVID-19.

The rearrangement uses TRBV3-1 (or the pseudogene TRBV3-2) and TRBJ1-1, with TRBD1 as a possible D gene (5 bases). The V and J ends lost 0 bases and 5 bases respectively, with 7 bases between them. Germline CDR1 is LGHDT and CDR2 is YNNKEL (reference sequence). The CDR3 covers 13 residues. CDR3 loop: CASSQEGGTEAFF. Written as DNA, the CDR3 is TGTGCCAGCAGCCAAGAGGGGGGAACTGAAGCTTTCTTT.

The rearrangement uses TRBV29-1 and TRBJ1-3, with D uncertain. Germline loops: CDR1 SQVTM, CDR2 ANQGSEA. The CDR3 extends over 15 amino acids. Trimming left V 5 bases short and J 2 bases short, with 16 bases between. The DNA for the CDR3 is TGCAGCGTTTTAGGACTGGGAGGGACTGGAAACACCATATATTTT. Translated, it gives CSVLGLGGTGNTIYF.

This chain links TRBV7-9 with TRBJ2-7; 15 bases align to TRBD2. Germline V CDR1 and CDR2: SEHNR, FQNEAQ (reference sequence). The CDR3 consists of 17 residues. Trimming removed 5 bases from V and 0 bases from J; junction bases left unmatched: 5. CDR3 sequence: CASSPGLAGGYSYEQYF. The CDR3 coding sequence is TGTGCCAGCAGCCCCGGACTAGCGGGGGGGTACTCCTACGAGCAGTACTTC.

The chain is built from TRBV13 and TRBJ2-7; 7 nucleotides match TRBD2. V lost 0 bases to trimming and J lost 1 base; unmatched junction nucleotides: 3. CDR1 and CDR2 from the germline V gene are PRHDT and FYEKMQ (reference sequence). The CDR3 consists of 15 residues. This CDR3 reads CASSLGLAESYEQYF. In nucleotides, the CDR3 is TGTGCCAGCAGCTTAGGGCTAGCGGAATCCTACGAGCAGTACTTC.

The chain uses TRBV28 and TRBJ2-2; D may be TRBD1 (5 bases). The germline V and J ends were trimmed by 5 bases and 2 bases, with 15 bases remaining between them. CDR1 MDHEN and CDR2 SYDVKM come from the germline V gene. The CDR3 consists of 16 residues. The CDR3 here is CASSLTGRANTGELFF. DNA for the CDR3: TGTGCCAGCAGTCTAACCGGCAGGGCTAACACCGGGGAGCTGTTTTTT.

This rearrangement joins TRBV27 to TRBJ1-2; the match to TRBD1 covers 12 bases. V dropped 6 bases and J dropped 7; count of bases not matched to a gene: 12. Germline V lookup: CDR1 MNHEY, CDR2 SMNVEV (reference sequence). CDR3 size: 16 residues. Written as DNA, the CDR3 is TGTGCCAGCAGCAAAACCCCGGGACAGGGGGCTGGTGGCTACACCTTC. It yields the protein CASSKTPGQGAGGYTF.

The CDR3 protein is CAWSISAGRNTIYF. The CDR3 DNA reads as TGTGCCTGGAGTATATCGGCGGGGAGAAACACCATATATTTT. This chain uses TRBV30 with TRBJ1-3; unclear D gene. V shed 2 bases and J shed 5 bases, with 13 bases lying between them. The CDR3 covers 14 residues. The germline gives CDR1 GTSNPN, CDR2 SVGIG (reference sequence). Supplemented by reference TRBV30 and TRBJ1-3, the full variable domain reads SQTIHQWPATLVQPVGSPLSLECTVEGTSNPNLYWYRQAAGRGLQLLFYSVGIGQISSEVPQNLSASRPQDRQFILSSKKLLLSDSGFYLCAWSISAGRNTIYFGEGSWLTVV.

V is TRBV19 and J is TRBJ1-1; TRBD1 matches at 9 bases. CDR1 and CDR2 from the germline V gene are LNHDA and SQIVND (reference sequence). With 3 bases clipped from V and 6 bases from J, the junction kept 11 bases outside the gene matches. This CDR3 comprises 16 residues. This chain's CDR3 is CASSIGAQGALAEAFF. In DNA form, the CDR3 reads TGTGCCAGTAGTATCGGGGCACAGGGGGCTCTCGCTGAAGCTTTCTTT. Complete variable domain (other parts from reference TRBV19 and TRBJ1-1): DGGITQSPKYLFRKEGQNVTLSCEQNLNHDAMYWYRQDPGQGLRLIYYSQIVNDFQKGDIAEGYSVSREKKESFPLTVTSAQKNPTAFYLCASSIGAQGALAEAFFGQGTRLTVV.

Worth noting for this clone: The sample holds other DNA sequences that translate to the same CDR3. The chain has TRBV2 and TRBJ2-2; D may be TRBD1 (6 bases). V lost 9 bases and J 2 bases, leaving 13 bases between the germline ends. The germline gives CDR1 SNHLY, CDR2 FYNNEI. The CDR3 has 14 amino acids. This CDR3 reads CASIGQLNTGELFF. The DNA for the CDR3 is TGTGCCAGTATAGGACAGCTCAACACCGGGGAGCTGTTTTTT.

This chain uses TRBV19 with TRBJ1-5; TRBD1 matches at 7 bases. The CDR3 is 14 residues long. Germline V gene sequence: CDR1 LNHDA, CDR2 SQIVND (reference sequence). The V and J ends lost 1 base and 7 bases, in that order; junction bases with no gene match: 4. The CDR3 spells CASSIARGEQPQHF. The CDR3 region has the DNA TGTGCCAGTAGTATAGCCAGGGGGGAACAGCCCCAGCATTTT.

In its sample, this clone was seen once. The chain links TRBV27 to TRBJ1-1; unclear D gene. The CDR3 sequence is 13 residues long. The V gene's germline CDR1 is MNHEY and CDR2 SMNVEV (reference sequence). V lost 5 bases and J lost 2, with 9 bases in between. The DNA of the CDR3 is TGTGCCAGCAGTCTCCGGACTAACACTGAAGCTTTCTTT. Its protein is CASSLRTNTEAFF.

This sequence joins TRBV28 and TRBJ1-3; possible D gene TRBD1, 5 bases. This CDR3 spans 16 amino acids. Trimming shortened V by 8 bases and J by 0 bases, and 17 bases separated the two germline ends. Germline-derived CDR1 and CDR2 are MDHEN and SYDVKM. CDR3 sequence reads: CASHHGGEISGNTIYF. CDR3 in DNA: TGTGCCAGCCACCACGGAGGGGAGATCTCTGGAAACACCATATATTTT.

The chain employs TRBV7-3 and TRBJ1-1; 8 bases agree with TRBD1. The trim removed 6 bases at V and 4 bases at J, leaving 4 bases unmatched. CDR1 is SGHTA and CDR2 is FQGTGA in the germline V gene. CDR3 length: 13 residues. The CDR3 loop reads CASSRQGSTEAFF. The CDR3 DNA reads TGTGCCAGCAGTCGACAGGGGAGCACTGAAGCTTTCTTT.

CDR3 loop: CASSFTGGAGNQPQHF. The CDR3 nucleotides are TGTGCCAGCAGCTTCACCGGGGGGGCAGGCAATCAGCCCCAGCATTTT. J is TRBJ1-5 and V is TRBV11-2; D possibly corresponds to TRBD1 (6 bases). The CDR3 covers 16 residues. The germline V and J ends were trimmed by 3 bases and 2 bases, with 14 bases remaining between them. CDR1 is SGHAT and CDR2 is FQNNGV in the germline V gene.

The chain carries TRBV7-8 and TRBJ2-7, with D possibly being TRBD2 (5 bases). The CDR3 runs 16 residues. V was trimmed by 1 base and J by 0 bases, leaving 13 bases between them. CDR1 is SGHVS, CDR2 FQNEAQ, per germline. The CDR3 sequence is CASSLVSGTLSYEQYF. In DNA form, the CDR3 reads TGTGCCAGCAGCTTAGTTTCGGGAACCCTCTCCTACGAGCAGTACTTC.

The chain couples TRBV19 to TRBJ1-5; 7 positions match TRBD1. Germline trimming cut 2 bases from V and 6 bases from J; bases unmatched to any gene: 10. The CDR3 extends over 16 amino acids. Germline CDR1 LNHDA, CDR2 SQIVND (reference sequence). The CDR3 nucleotides read TGTGCCAGTAGTATAACGGCAGGGGGGTTTAGTCAGCCCCAGCATTTT. It encodes CASSITAGGFSQPQHF. Drawing the rest from reference TRBV19 and TRBJ1-5, the complete variable domain is DGGITQSPKYLFRKEGQNVTLSCEQNLNHDAMYWYRQDPGQGLRLIYYSQIVNDFQKGDIAEGYSVSREKKESFPLTVTSAQKNPTAFYLCASSITAGGFSQPQHFGDGTRLSIL.

The J gene is TRBJ2-1, the V gene TRBV27, with D possibly being TRBD2 (5 bases). This CDR3 contains 15 residues. Trimming removed 2 bases at V and 5 bases at J, with 13 bases between. Germline CDR1 is MNHEY and CDR2 is SMNVEV (reference sequence). This chain's CDR3 is CASSLERGPDNEQFF. CDR3 sequence (DNA): TGTGCCAGCAGTTTAGAGAGAGGGCCCGACAATGAGCAGTTCTTC.

CDR3 DNA sequence: TGTGCCAGTAGGGCGTCGCAGGGCTCTGGACCTGAAGCTTTCTTT. Its protein product is CASRASQGSGPEAFF. The rearrangement joins TRBV19 to TRBJ1-1; the D gene is possibly TRBD1 (5 bases). V dropped 6 bases and J dropped 6 bases, with 20 bases sitting between them. Germline loops: CDR1 LNHDA, CDR2 SQIVND (reference sequence). This CDR3 has 15 amino acids.

The chain carries TRBV6-5 and TRBJ1-2, with D maybe TRBD1 (5 bases). Trimming took off 4 bases at V and 8 bases at J, with 20 bases between the two ends. This CDR3 region has 15 residues. Germline V gene sequence: CDR1 MNHEY, CDR2 SVGAGI. The CDR3 DNA sequence: TGTGCCAGCAGTTTAACAGGACCTCGCGCAGAGGGCTACACCTTC. Encoded protein: CASSLTGPRAEGYTF.

The chain has TRBV5-1 and TRBJ2-5; TRBD2 matches 8 bases. Unmatched junction bases numbered 5, after V lost 3 bases and J lost 4 bases. CDR1 and CDR2 (germline): SGHRS, YFSETQ. The CDR3 runs 14 residues. The CDR3 spells CASSSLGRGETQYF. Written as DNA, the CDR3 is TGCGCCAGCAGCTCGCTCGGGAGGGGAGAGACCCAGTACTTC.

The chain employs TRBV5-8 and TRBJ2-4, with D perhaps matching TRBD2 (6 bases). The CDR3 is 14 amino acids. V lost 3 bases to trimming and J lost 6 bases, with 13 bases between them. Germline V gene data show CDR1 as SGHTS and CDR2 as YDEGEE. The CDR3 here is CASSSTVGGNIQYF. CDR3 sequence (DNA): TGTGCCAGCAGCTCTACCGTGGGGGGAAACATTCAGTACTTC. Full variable domain (rest looked up from reference TRBV5-8 and TRBJ2-4): EAGVTQSPTHLIKTRGQQATLRCSPISGHTSVYWYQQALGLGLQFLLWYDEGEERNRGNFPPRFSGRQFPNYSSELNVNALELEDSALYLCASSSTVGGNIQYFGAGTRLSVL.

This rearrangement joins TRBV14 to TRBJ2-1; no definite D call. This CDR3 contains 11 residues. The V and J ends lost 3 bases and 5 bases respectively, with 2 bases between them. The V gene's germline CDR1 is SGHDN and CDR2 FVKESK. The CDR3 reads CASSHNNEQFF. The CDR3 bases are TGTGCCAGCAGCCATAACAATGAGCAGTTCTTC.

The rearrangement links TRBV19 to TRBJ2-3, with 7 bases matching TRBD2. The CDR3 runs to 14 residues. The trim removed 3 bases at V and 1 base at J, leaving 1 base unmatched. Germline assignment: CDR1 LNHDA and CDR2 SQIVND (reference sequence). CDR3 bases: TGTGCCAGTAGTATTGGGGGGGGCACAGATACGCAGTATTTT. As protein: CASSIGGGTDTQYF.

The sample holds a few counts of this clone. V gene TRBV4-1 combines with J gene TRBJ2-1; 11 nucleotides agree with TRBD2. The CDR3 is made up of 15 amino acids. Germline V gene lookup returns CDR1 MGHRA and CDR2 YSYEKL. V lost 4 bases and J lost 7; bases outside the gene matches: 6. CDR3 sequence (DNA): TGCGCCAGCAGCCCGGGACTAGCGGAGGGGAATGAGCAGTTCTTC. Protein product: CASSPGLAEGNEQFF.

The V gene is TRBV19, the J gene TRBJ1-5; D is ambiguous. The length of the CDR3 is 13 residues. The V end was cut by 4 bases, the J end by 0 bases, with 4 bases between. Germline assignment: CDR1 LNHDA and CDR2 SQIVND (reference sequence). This CDR3 is CASSTVSNQPQHF. The CDR3 nucleotides read TGTGCCAGTAGTACAGTTAGCAATCAGCCCCAGCATTTT.

The chain carries TRBV29-1 and TRBJ2-7; 11 bases align to TRBD1. V was clipped by 1 base and J by 5 bases; unmatched bases: 4. CDR1 and CDR2 (germline): SQVTM, ANQGSEA. There are 14 residues in the CDR3. The chain's CDR3 is CSVEGGTGGNEQYF. CDR3 DNA sequence: TGCAGCGTTGAAGGTGGGACAGGGGGGAACGAGCAGTACTTC.

This clone was found a few times. The chain is built from TRBV6-5 and TRBJ2-1, with D perhaps matching TRBD2 (5 bases). Germline values: CDR1 MNHEY, CDR2 SVGAGI. V gave up 7 bases and J gave up 4 bases, with 14 bases separating them. The CDR3 totals 14 residues. In DNA form, the CDR3 reads TGTGCCAGCACCGCCGGGGAATCGTACAATGAGCAGTTCTTC. Its translation is CASTAGESYNEQFF.

V and J are TRBV25-1 and TRBJ1-2; TRBD1 matches at 7 bases. The junction had 6 bases not matched to a gene; V was cut back by 5 bases and J by 9 bases. Germline CDR1 is MGHDK and CDR2 is SYGVNS. The CDR3 has 12 residues. CDR3 in DNA: TGTGCCAGCAGTCGTGCAGGGGGGAGCTACACCTTC. This gives the protein CASSRAGGSYTF.